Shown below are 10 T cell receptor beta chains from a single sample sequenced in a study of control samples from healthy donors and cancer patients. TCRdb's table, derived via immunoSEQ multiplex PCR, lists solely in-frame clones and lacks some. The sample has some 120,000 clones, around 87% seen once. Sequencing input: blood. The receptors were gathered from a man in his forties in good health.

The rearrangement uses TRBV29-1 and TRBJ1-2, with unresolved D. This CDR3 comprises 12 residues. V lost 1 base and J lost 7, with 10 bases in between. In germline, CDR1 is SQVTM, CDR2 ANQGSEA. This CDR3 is CSVEGWTTGYTF. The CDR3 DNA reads TGCAGCGTTGAAGGATGGACTACTGGCTACACCTTC.

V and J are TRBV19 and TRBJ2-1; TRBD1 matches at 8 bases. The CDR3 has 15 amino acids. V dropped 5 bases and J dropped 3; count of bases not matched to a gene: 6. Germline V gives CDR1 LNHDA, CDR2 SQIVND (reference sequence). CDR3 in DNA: TGTGCCAGTAGTGATGGACAGGGCTACTACAATGAGCAGTTCTTC. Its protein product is CASSDGQGYYNEQFF.

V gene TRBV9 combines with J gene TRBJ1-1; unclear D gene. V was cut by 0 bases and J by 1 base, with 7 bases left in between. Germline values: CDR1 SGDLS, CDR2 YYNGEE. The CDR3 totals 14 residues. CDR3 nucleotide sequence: TGTGCCAGCAGCGTAGGTAACACGAACACTGAAGCTTTCTTT. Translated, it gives CASSVGNTNTEAFF. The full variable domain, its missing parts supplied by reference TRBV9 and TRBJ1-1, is DSGVTQTPKHLITATGQRVTLRCSPRSGDLSVYWYQQSLDQGLQFLIQYYNGEERAKGNILERFSAQQFPDLHSELNLSSLELGDSALYFCASSVGNTNTEAFFGQGTRLTVV.

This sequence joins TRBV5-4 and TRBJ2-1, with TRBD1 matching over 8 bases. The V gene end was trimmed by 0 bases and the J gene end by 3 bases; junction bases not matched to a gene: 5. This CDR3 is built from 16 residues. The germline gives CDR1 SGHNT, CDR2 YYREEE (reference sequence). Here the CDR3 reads CASSLGGTGLYNEQFF. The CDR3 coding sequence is TGTGCCAGCAGCTTGGGGGGGACAGGACTCTACAATGAGCAGTTCTTC.

Here the CDR3 reads CASSLQGAGVRETQYF. In DNA, the CDR3 is TGTGCCAGCTCACTCCAGGGGGCAGGGGTTCGAGAGACCCAGTACTTC. The V gene is TRBV18, the J gene TRBJ2-5; 8 bases map to TRBD1. The germline CDR1 and CDR2 sequences are KGHSH and LQKENI. The CDR3 loop spans 16 amino acids. Trimming cost V 4 bases and J 4 bases; bases outside gene matches: 11.

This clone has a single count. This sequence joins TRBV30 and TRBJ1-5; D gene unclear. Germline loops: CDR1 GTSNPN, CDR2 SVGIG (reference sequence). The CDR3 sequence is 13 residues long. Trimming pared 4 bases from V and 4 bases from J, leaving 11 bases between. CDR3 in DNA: TGTGCCTGGACTATGGACCAAAATCAGCCCCAGCATTTT. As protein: CAWTMDQNQPQHF.

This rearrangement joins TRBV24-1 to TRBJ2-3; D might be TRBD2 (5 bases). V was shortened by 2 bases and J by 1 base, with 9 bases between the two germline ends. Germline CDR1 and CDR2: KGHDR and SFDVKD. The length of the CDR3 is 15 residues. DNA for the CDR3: TGTGCCACCAGTGATTCGGGGTCACGCACAGATACGCAGTATTTT. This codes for CATSDSGSRTDTQYF.

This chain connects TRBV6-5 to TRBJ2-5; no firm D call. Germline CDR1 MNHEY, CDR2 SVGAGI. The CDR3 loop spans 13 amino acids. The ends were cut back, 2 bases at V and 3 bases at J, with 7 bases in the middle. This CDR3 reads CASSYGPEETQYF. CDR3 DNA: TGTGCCAGCAGTTACGGACCGGAAGAGACCCAGTACTTC.

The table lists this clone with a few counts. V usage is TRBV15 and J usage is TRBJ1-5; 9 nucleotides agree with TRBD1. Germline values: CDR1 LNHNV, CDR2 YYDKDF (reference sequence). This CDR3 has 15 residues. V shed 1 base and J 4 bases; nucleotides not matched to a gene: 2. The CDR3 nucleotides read TGTGCCACCAGCAGAGGGACAGGGGAGAATCAGCCCCAGCATTTT. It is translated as CATSRGTGENQPQHF.

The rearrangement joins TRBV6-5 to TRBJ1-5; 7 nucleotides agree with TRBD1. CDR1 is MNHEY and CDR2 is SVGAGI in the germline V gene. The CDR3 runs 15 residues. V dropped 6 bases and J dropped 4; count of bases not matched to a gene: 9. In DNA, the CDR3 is TGTGCCAGCAGCAAACAGGGGATTGGAAATCAGCCCCAGCATTTT. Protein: CASSKQGIGNQPQHF.